This T cell receptor beta chain was documented in a study of siplizumab effects on memory and regulatory T cells. General study findings and limits: Some alloreactive sequences were traceable to unstimulated CD4+ memory cells, and siplizumab significantly reduced them. Siplizumab gave mappable alloreactive CD4+ clones an average Treg-derived fraction of less than 75%, against approximately 29% in controls. Unstimulated naive T cells seemed to show more diversity than memory cells did, and they also seemed to be among the major contributors to the alloresponse. In roughly 80-96% of proliferating CD4+ or CD8+ clones, a naive or memory phenotype could not be assigned.

Trimming took 1 base from V and 1 from J, leaving 19 bases between them. The CDR3 has 19 residues. Germline assignment: CDR1 MNHEY and CDR2 SMNVEV (reference sequence). This clone was seen just once. What it recognizes is unknown. Clones were sequenced by immunoSEQ multiplex PCR, and TCRdb holds only the in-frame ones, with some missing. Here the sample spans 100,000 or so clones, approximately 91% being singletons. Sequenced sample: CD4+ T cells sorted from blood. The chain combines TRBV27 with TRBJ2-2; D uncertain. This receptor was obtained from a human donor in good health. CDR3 coding DNA: TGTGCCAGCAGTTTATTTGGCCCTGGACGGGCCATGAACACCGGGGAGCTGTTTTTT. Translated: CASSLFGPGRAMNTGELFF.